This T cell receptor (beta chain) was found in a study of shared clonotypes between healthy human individuals. The CDR3 runs to 14 residues. V shed 1 base, J shed 7 bases, and the junction held 6 bases outside the gene matches. From germline, CDR1 is MGHDK and CDR2 SYGVNS. Data came from immunoSEQ multiplex PCR; TCRdb stores just in-frame clones and leaves some out. This sample carries 2 million to 2.5 million clones, 90% to 96% of them seen once, and the ten largest clones take 0.1% to 0.15%. The rearrangement links TRBV25-1 to TRBJ1-1; 7 bases are shared with TRBD1. The sequence came from a man younger than 35 in good health. Sequencing was done on a sample of naive CD4+ T cells sorted from blood. As for subset: CD45RA+ positively selected. CDR3 coding DNA: TGTGCCAGCAGTGAATTTAGGGACAGTGTTGAAGCTTTCTTT. This codes for CASSEFRDSVEAFF.